This T cell receptor (beta chain) was observed in a study of T cell clones after liver transplantation. Profiling relied on immunoSEQ multiplex PCR, and the TCRdb table lists in-frame clones only, not all of them. The sample lists 75,000 to 100,000 clones; 70% to 85% were seen once. V shed 5 bases and J shed 2 bases, with 6 bases lying between them. The CDR3 has 12 amino acids. CDR1 and CDR2 from the germline V gene are MGHDK and SYGVNS. J is TRBJ1-2 and V is TRBV25-1; tentatively, D is TRBD1 (5 bases). This sequence originates from a human patient who received a liver transplant. The graft donor may have given rise to some T cells. The sequencing used CD4+ T cells from blood, collected almost 47 months after liver transplant. Here the CDR3 DNA reads TGTGCCAGCAGTTGGGGGAACTATGGCTACACCTTC. Its translation: CASSWGNYGYTF.